The 6 T cell receptor beta chains reported below all come from one sample, sequenced in a study of tumor-infiltrating lymphocytes in primary liver carcinoma. From 500 ng of total RNA, TCR beta-specific cDNA was reverse-transcribed using a constant-region primer. Researchers made the TCR beta libraries by running three nested multiplex PCR rounds with slightly modified ARM-PCR. Two initial PCR rounds of around 9 cycles each paired TRBV1-TRBV30 forward primers with a C-beta reverse primer. TCRdb re-called the multiplex PCR reads through MiXCR, storing one row per CDR3 protein. Here the sample spans about 330,000 distinct CDR3 sequences, 65% being singletons. The source of the blood RNA was unsorted whole blood, and germline DNA was extracted as well. The sequencing input was peripheral blood. The source of these receptors is a man in his forties with primary liver carcinoma and hepatitis B virus infection.

This rearrangement joins TRBV12-3 or TRBV12-4 to TRBJ2-1; 7 nucleotides align to TRBD1. V lost 6 bases and J lost 4; bases outside the gene matches: 6. CDR3 size: 14 residues. CDR3 nucleotides: TGTGCCAGCAGCCAGGGGGTCGCATACAATGAGCAGTTCTTC. Protein: CASSQGVAYNEQFF.

In regard to this clonotype: At one of its ends the junction is not consistent with the germline gene, which may arise from a read error. The V call is TRBV6-6, the J call TRBJ2-5; D might be TRBD1 (6 bases). Germline assignment: CDR1 MNHNY and CDR2 SVGAGI (reference sequence). CDR3 size: 14 residues. CDR3: CANSFPNRAETQCF. The CDR3 DNA follows: TGTGCCAACAGTTTCCCGAACAGGGCAGAGACCCAGTGCTTC.

The rearrangement joins TRBV10-3 to TRBJ1-1; 7 nucleotides line up with TRBD1. Germline CDR1 ENHRY, CDR2 SYGVKD. The junction had 12 bases not matched to a gene; V was cut back by 5 bases and J by 6 bases. This CDR3 has 15 residues. As DNA, the CDR3 is TGTGCCATCAGTATGGGACAGAATCCTTTCTCTGAAGCTTTCTTT. This gives the protein CAISMGQNPFSEAFF.

On this clonotype itself: In this CDR3 the conserved last residue, phenylalanine or tryptophan, is missing, so a read error is likely. The chain recombines TRBV6-1 with TRBJ1-1, with 8 bases identical to TRBD1. V lost 6 bases to trimming and J lost 10 bases; unmatched junction nucleotides: 4. Germline lookup yields CDR1 MNHNS and CDR2 SASEGT. The CDR3 extends over 11 amino acids. The CDR3 loop reads CASRDRDLAFS. CDR3 in DNA: TGTGCCAGCAGGGACAGGGATCTAGCTTTCTCT.

Remarks on this clonotype: The CDR3 does not end in the conserved phenylalanine or tryptophan, so this is likely a read error. The DNA for the CDR3 is TGTGCCAGCAGCACAATGTGGACTAGCGGGAGCGAGCAGTACCTC. This sequence encodes CASSTMWTSGSEQYL. The rearrangement joins TRBV11-2 to TRBJ2-7, with 13 nucleotides matching TRBD2. CDR3 size: 15 residues. CDR1 is SGHAT, CDR2 FQNNGV, per germline. V gave up 5 bases and J gave up 6 bases; unmatched junction bases: 7.

This rearrangement joins TRBV14 to TRBJ2-2; 10 bases agree with TRBD2. CDR1 is SGHDN and CDR2 is FVKESK in the germline V gene. With V trimmed by 0 bases and J by 0 bases, 4 bases remained unmatched. This CDR3 comprises 18 residues. DNA for the CDR3: TGTGCCAGCAGCCAAGATTTAGCGGGAGGTGCGAACACCGGGGAGCTGTTTTTT. This gives the protein CASSQDLAGGANTGELFF.